This T cell receptor (beta chain) comes out of a study of T cell responses to AZD1222 COVID-19 vaccine. Only in-frame clones appear in the TCRdb table, and some are missing; sequencing was by immunoSEQ multiplex PCR. This sample yields roughly 200,000 clones, of which just over 90% are seen a single time; 3% to 3.5% belongs to the top ten. The TCR sequence derives from an adult who received the AZD1222 COVID-19 vaccine. Specimen: peripheral blood, collected 28 days after the second AZD1222 dose.

As DNA, the CDR3 is TGTGCCATCAGTGAATCGGGGCGGGACGAGCAGTACTTC. Translating gives CAISESGRDEQYF. The gene calls are TRBV10-3 and TRBJ2-7, with D perhaps assigned TRBD1 or TRBD2 (5 bases each). The CDR3 is 13 residues long. Trimming cost V 3 bases and J 5 bases, with 11 bases left between them. Germline CDR1 ENHRY, CDR2 SYGVKD.